What follows are 2 T cell receptor beta chains derived from one specimen sequenced in a study of blood T cell repertoires in COVID-19. This table comes from immunoSEQ multiplex PCR, and its TCRdb copy is limited to in-frame clones, with some not included. The sample contains about 200,000 clones, 80% to 85% of which appear only once. Material for sequencing was peripheral blood. These receptors all stem from an elderly woman with COVID-19, enrolled during active disease.

The chain joins TRBV7-3 to TRBJ2-1, with TRBD2 matching 9 bases. CDR1 is SGHTA and CDR2 is FQGTGA in the germline V gene. J lost 8 bases, V lost 5 bases, and 13 bases had no gene match. There are 16 residues in the CDR3. DNA for the CDR3: TGTGCCAGCAGCCCAACCCTCCTAGCGGGGTGGGATGAGCAGTTCTTC. It codes for CASSPTLLAGWDEQFF.

The rearrangement joins TRBV5-4 to TRBJ2-7, with D perhaps matching TRBD2 (5 bases). The germline V gene encodes CDR1 SGHNT and CDR2 YYREEE (reference sequence). The CDR3 is 14 residues long. Trimming stripped 5 bases from V and 1 base from J, with 13 bases between. The CDR3: CASSYREGSYEQYF. CDR3 DNA sequence: TGTGCCAGCAGTTACCGGGAAGGTTCCTACGAGCAGTACTTC.